This TCR beta chain was captured by sequencing in a study of T cell repertoires in cytomegalovirus infection. Study-level background: Through public TCR beta signatures, both CMV infection and matching HLA type were indicated.

Notes on the study in general: Carriers of CMV plus the relevant HLA were identified by cumulative public TCR beta family frequency. In two of eight donors, the top clonotype was HLA-C-restricted CMV-specific.

The V gene's germline CDR1 is ENHRY and CDR2 SYGVKD. Trimming left V 7 bases short and J 8 bases short, with 12 bases between. This CDR3 has 13 residues. This clonotype was recorded a few times. Its antigen is not identified. MiXCR, applied by TCRdb to the reads, yields one record per CDR3 protein. The data show approximately 250,000 distinct CDR3 sequences, 12% seen once. Specimen: PBMCs. This clonotype originated in a human donor in good health (CMV status not recorded). Some clones in this sample may be carry-over from other donors' samples. This rearrangement joins TRBV10-3 to TRBJ1-6, with D tentatively TRBD1 (5 bases). The CDR3 spells CAIKGIPHSPLHF. The CDR3 DNA is TGTGCCATCAAGGGGATTCCCCATTCACCCCTCCACTTT.